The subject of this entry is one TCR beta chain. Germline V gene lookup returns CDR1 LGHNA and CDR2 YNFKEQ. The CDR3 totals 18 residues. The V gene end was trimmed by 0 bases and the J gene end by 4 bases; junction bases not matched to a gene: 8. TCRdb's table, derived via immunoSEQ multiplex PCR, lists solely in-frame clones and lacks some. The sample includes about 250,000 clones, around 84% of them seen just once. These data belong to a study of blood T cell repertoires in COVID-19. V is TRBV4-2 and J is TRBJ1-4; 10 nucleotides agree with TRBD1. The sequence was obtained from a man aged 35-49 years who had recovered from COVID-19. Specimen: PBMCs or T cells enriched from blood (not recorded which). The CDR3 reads CASSQDPGTGASNEKLFF. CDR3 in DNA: TGTGCCAGCAGCCAAGATCCCGGGACAGGGGCCAGTAATGAAAAACTGTTTTTT.